Below, 16 T cell receptor beta chains from the same sample are listed, as sequenced in a study of Siglec-9 on CD8 T cells in melanoma. The table came from immunoSEQ multiplex PCR; TCRdb's copy has only in-frame clones and leaves some out. This table holds more than 30,000 clones, about four fifths found once. Sequenced material: Siglec-9- CD8+ T cells sorted from blood. The receptors here all came from a human donor in good health.

This clone has a handful of counts. At one end, the junction sequence differs from germline, possibly due to a read error. The chain couples TRBV7-7 to TRBJ1-1; the D gene is possibly TRBD1 (5 bases). The CDR3 runs to 16 residues. CDR1 is SSHAT and CDR2 is FNYEAQ in the germline V gene (reference sequence). The CDR3 here is CASSRLDSVVGTEAFF. CDR3 nucleotide sequence: TGTGCTAGCAGCCGACTAGACAGCGTGGTGGGAACTGAAGCTTTCTTT.

The chain carries TRBV5-1 and TRBJ2-2; no reliable D call. Germline V gene data show CDR1 as SGHRS and CDR2 as YFSETQ. Trimming cost V 4 bases and J 2 bases, with 6 bases left between them. This CDR3 is 13 amino acids long. CDR3 residues: CASSASNTGELFF. CDR3 DNA sequence: TGCGCCAGCAGCGCCAGTAACACCGGGGAGCTGTTTTTT.

The CDR3: CAWSVQGPHEQYF. CDR3 in DNA: TGTGCCTGGAGTGTACAGGGGCCCCACGAGCAGTACTTC. This chain connects TRBV30 to TRBJ2-7, with 7 bases matching TRBD1. There are 13 residues in the CDR3. J was trimmed by 5 bases and V by 0 bases; bases with no gene match: 4. Germline V gene data show CDR1 as GTSNPN and CDR2 as SVGIG (reference sequence). Combining the CDR3 with reference TRBV30 and TRBJ2-7 gives the whole variable domain SQTIHQWPATLVQPVGSPLSLECTVEGTSNPNLYWYRQAAGRGLQLLFYSVGIGQISSEVPQNLSASRPQDRQFILSSKKLLLSDSGFYLCAWSVQGPHEQYFGPGTRLTVT.

The rearrangement joins TRBV7-2 to TRBJ1-2; 7 positions agree with TRBD1. The CDR3 covers 13 residues. V dropped 4 bases and J dropped 2; count of bases not matched to a gene: 1. CDR1 is SGHTA and CDR2 is FQGNSA in the germline V gene. The CDR3 DNA reads as TGTGCCAGCAGCTCACAGGGGAACTATGGCTACACCTTC. This codes for CASSSQGNYGYTF. Complete variable domain (other parts from reference TRBV7-2 and TRBJ1-2): GAGVSQSPSNKVTEKGKDVELRCDPISGHTALYWYRQSLGQGLEFLIYFQGNSAPDKSGLPSDRFSAERTGGSVSTLTIQRTQQEDSAVYLCASSSQGNYGYTFGSGTRLTVV.

The J gene is TRBJ2-2, the V gene TRBV6-5, with TRBD1 as a possible D gene (6 bases). V dropped 5 bases and J dropped 3 bases, with 13 bases sitting between them. The CDR3 runs 15 residues. CDR1 is MNHEY and CDR2 is SVGAGI in the germline V gene. The CDR3 loop reads CASSTGYLDTGELFF. DNA for the CDR3: TGTGCCAGCAGTACAGGGTATCTGGACACCGGGGAGCTGTTTTTT.

The chain uses TRBV6-1 and TRBJ2-1; 7 nucleotides match TRBD2. V lost 2 bases to trimming and J lost 4 bases; unmatched junction nucleotides: 5. The CDR3 has 15 amino acids. Germline CDR1 is MNHNS and CDR2 is SASEGT. CDR3 in DNA: TGTGCCAGCAGTGAATCGTCTAGCGGATACAATGAGCAGTTCTTC. This translates into CASSESSSGYNEQFF.

V is TRBV19 and J is TRBJ2-4; 7 nucleotides agree with TRBD2. The CDR3 totals 15 residues. The germline V gene encodes CDR1 LNHDA and CDR2 SQIVND (reference sequence). Trimming cost V 4 bases and J 3 bases; bases outside gene matches: 6. The CDR3 sequence: CASSRGGRDKNIQYF. The CDR3 DNA reads TGTGCCAGTAGTAGGGGGGGACGGGACAAAAACATTCAGTACTTC.

This chain uses TRBV18 with TRBJ2-7, with D unclear. This CDR3 spans 14 amino acids. The V and J ends lost 6 bases and 1 base respectively, with 13 bases between them. Germline V gene data show CDR1 as KGHSH and CDR2 as LQKENI. CDR3 sequence reads: CASSLAELSYEQYF. The CDR3 coding sequence is TGTGCCAGCTCCTTGGCAGAATTATCCTACGAGCAGTACTTC.

The table lists this clone with a count of one. The chain employs TRBV28 and TRBJ1-2; possibly TRBD1 for D (6 bases). The CDR3 is 14 amino acids. The germline V and J ends were trimmed by 5 bases and 4 bases, with 14 bases remaining between them. The germline CDR1 and CDR2 sequences are MDHEN and SYDVKM. For the CDR3, the DNA is TGTGCCAGCAGTCCTCCGGACAGATCCTATGGCTACACCTTC. Translation: CASSPPDRSYGYTF.

The chain carries TRBV2 and TRBJ1-5, with TRBD1 matching 10 bases. The junction had 8 bases not matched to a gene; V was cut back by 5 bases and J by 1 base. The CDR3 has 17 residues. Per germline, CDR1 SNHLY and CDR2 FYNNEI. The CDR3 DNA reads TGTGCCAGCAGTTCGGGACAGGGGCTCCAAAGCAATCAGCCCCAGCATTTT. It yields the protein CASSSGQGLQSNQPQHF.

The CDR3 loop is CASSRPELTYEQYF. The CDR3, as DNA: TGTGCCAGCAGCCGCCCGGAACTAACCTACGAGCAGTACTTC. The J gene is TRBJ2-7, the V gene TRBV11-3; D gene unclear. CDR3 length equals 14 residues. Deletions cut 5 bases from V and 2 bases from J, with 13 bases between. CDR1 and CDR2 (germline): SGHNT, YENEEA.

This clone was counted between two and nine times. This chain uses TRBV28 with TRBJ1-5, with D perhaps matching TRBD1 (6 bases). Germline CDR1 is MDHEN and CDR2 is SYDVKM. The length of the CDR3 is 19 residues. V lost 2 bases and J lost 4, with 24 bases in between. The CDR3 spells CASSLPVFTETGTNQPQHF. CDR3 bases: TGTGCCAGCAGTTTACCCGTGTTTACCGAAACAGGGACAAATCAGCCCCAGCATTTT. Drawing the rest from reference TRBV28 and TRBJ1-5, the complete variable domain is DVKVTQSSRYLVKRTGEKVFLECVQDMDHENMFWYRQDPGLGLRLIYFSYDVKMKEKGDIPEGYSVSREKKERFSLILESASTNQTSMYLCASSLPVFTETGTNQPQHFGDGTRLSIL.

CDR3 nucleotides: TGCGCCAGCAGCTACGGGACAGGTTACGAGCAGTACTTC. It encodes CASSYGTGYEQYF. The J gene is TRBJ2-5, the V gene TRBV5-1; TRBD1 agrees at 8 bases. The J call is uncertain, as TRBJ2-7 better fits the DNA end. This CDR3 has 13 amino acids. Germline lookup yields CDR1 SGHRS and CDR2 YFSETQ.

This chain links TRBV7-8 with TRBJ2-7, with 7 bases lining up with TRBD1. The ends lost 7 bases at V and 1 base at J; junction bases unmatched: 10. CDR1 is SGHVS and CDR2 is FQNEAQ in the germline V gene. The CDR3 is 15 residues long. CDR3 protein: CASIEYRGFSYEQYF. In nucleotides, the CDR3 is TGTGCCAGCATTGAATACAGGGGATTTTCCTACGAGCAGTACTTC.

The chain carries TRBV27 and TRBJ2-1; 9 bases are shared with TRBD2. This CDR3 spans 14 amino acids. Per the germline V gene, CDR1 is MNHEY and CDR2 is SMNVEV (reference sequence). V trimming: 3 bases; J trimming: 8 bases; junction bases outside the gene matches: 5. CDR3 in amino acids: CASSLRGGVYEQFF. The DNA of the CDR3 is TGTGCCAGCAGTTTGCGCGGGGGGGTCTATGAGCAGTTCTTC.

This chain links TRBV9 with TRBJ1-4, with 12 bases identical to TRBD1. Germline V gives CDR1 SGDLS, CDR2 YYNGEE. After removal of 3 bases from V and 7 bases from J, the junction contained 7 bases not matched to a gene. The CDR3 has 16 amino acids. CDR3 sequence (DNA): TGTGCCAGCAGCGCCGGGACAGGGGGCGCGGTTGAAAAACTGTTTTTT. Translating it yields CASSAGTGGAVEKLFF.